This passage covers 9 T cell receptor beta chains from one sample sequenced in a study of blood T cell repertoires in COVID-19. The method was immunoSEQ multiplex PCR; TCRdb's version includes in-frame clones alone and lacks a portion of them. The sample shows roughly 39,000 clones, 86% of them seen only once. Sequencing input: peripheral blood. The receptors derive from a man aged 50 to 60 in a cohort sampled during active COVID-19.

CDR3 in amino acids: CASSPRTDSNEQFF. The CDR3 coding sequence is TGTGCCAGCAGCCCGAGGACAGACAGCAATGAGCAGTTCTTC. J is TRBJ2-1 and V is TRBV5-4, with a tentative D call TRBD1 (6 bases). The CDR3 has 14 amino acids. The germline V gene encodes CDR1 SGHNT and CDR2 YYREEE (reference sequence). The V end lost 4 bases, the J end lost 6 bases, and 14 bases lay between the germline ends.

Within the sample, this clone is medium-sized (0.01 to 0.1%). The J gene is TRBJ1-4, the V gene TRBV4-1; D might be TRBD1 (6 bases). Trimming left V 3 bases short and J 0 bases short, with 20 bases between. The CDR3 is 19 residues long. Germline CDR1 MGHRA, CDR2 YSYEKL. The CDR3 region is CASSHPSRATGATNEKLFF. For the CDR3, the DNA is TGCGCCAGCAGCCACCCCAGTCGGGCGACAGGCGCAACTAATGAAAAACTGTTTTTT.

V gene TRBV18 combines with J gene TRBJ2-7; maybe TRBD2 (5 bases). Germline loops: CDR1 KGHSH, CDR2 LQKENI. V was shortened by 2 bases and J by 2 bases, with 13 bases between the two germline ends. This CDR3 comprises 15 residues. The CDR3 reads CASSPKAGGPYEQYV. The CDR3 DNA follows: TGTGCCAGCTCACCAAAGGCGGGCGGCCCCTACGAGCAGTACGTC.

V gene TRBV5-6 combines with J gene TRBJ1-5; maybe TRBD1 (5 bases). The V gene lost 2 bases and the J gene lost 3 bases, with 9 bases spanning the gap. The germline gives CDR1 SGHDT, CDR2 YYEEEE. CDR3 size: 14 residues. CDR3 protein: CASSFRQNNQPQHF. The CDR3 DNA is TGTGCCAGCAGCTTCAGACAGAACAATCAGCCCCAGCATTTT.

V and J are TRBV27 and TRBJ2-3, with a possible D match to TRBD2 (6 bases). CDR3 length: 13 residues. Germline V gene sequence: CDR1 MNHEY, CDR2 SMNVEV (reference sequence). The V and J ends lost 5 bases and 5 bases respectively, with 11 bases between them. CDR3 nucleotides: TGTGCCAGCAGTACCCGGAGGGAAGATACGCAGTATTTT. Its translation is CASSTRREDTQYF.

This sequence joins TRBV6-6 and TRBJ2-1, with 8 bases fitting TRBD2. CDR3 length equals 15 residues. In germline, CDR1 is MNHNY, CDR2 SVGAGI (reference sequence). After removal of 6 bases from V and 8 bases from J, the junction contained 12 bases not matched to a gene. DNA of the CDR3: TGTGCCAGCAGCTTAGCGGGGTCGATAGGCGATGAGCAGTTCTTC. This sequence encodes CASSLAGSIGDEQFF.

The genes are TRBV27 and TRBJ2-7; 11 bases align to TRBD2. V shed 2 bases, J shed 3 bases, and the junction held 6 bases outside the gene matches. In germline, CDR1 is MNHEY, CDR2 SMNVEV (reference sequence). The length of the CDR3 is 16 residues. CDR3 protein: CASSLRGLADYYEQYF. The CDR3 region has the DNA TGTGCCAGCAGTTTAAGGGGACTAGCGGACTACTACGAGCAGTACTTC.

The chain combines TRBV29-1 with TRBJ2-1; D is perhaps TRBD1 (6 bases). The V gene lost 1 base and the J gene lost 4 bases, with 23 bases spanning the gap. The CDR3 runs to 18 residues. CDR1 SQVTM and CDR2 ANQGSEA come from the germline V gene. The chain's CDR3 is CSVEGTLNRAAYYNEQFF. CDR3 sequence (DNA): TGCAGCGTTGAAGGGACTTTGAACAGGGCAGCTTATTACAATGAGCAGTTCTTC.

The chain carries TRBV7-3 and TRBJ2-7, with D possibly matching TRBD1 (6 bases). Germline lookup yields CDR1 SGHTA and CDR2 FQGTGA. Trimming stripped 5 bases from V and 0 bases from J, with 20 bases between. There are 17 residues in the CDR3. The CDR3 reads CASSARGPALSSYEQYV. CDR3 nucleotides: TGTGCCAGCAGCGCCAGGGGTCCGGCGCTTAGCTCCTACGAGCAGTACGTC.